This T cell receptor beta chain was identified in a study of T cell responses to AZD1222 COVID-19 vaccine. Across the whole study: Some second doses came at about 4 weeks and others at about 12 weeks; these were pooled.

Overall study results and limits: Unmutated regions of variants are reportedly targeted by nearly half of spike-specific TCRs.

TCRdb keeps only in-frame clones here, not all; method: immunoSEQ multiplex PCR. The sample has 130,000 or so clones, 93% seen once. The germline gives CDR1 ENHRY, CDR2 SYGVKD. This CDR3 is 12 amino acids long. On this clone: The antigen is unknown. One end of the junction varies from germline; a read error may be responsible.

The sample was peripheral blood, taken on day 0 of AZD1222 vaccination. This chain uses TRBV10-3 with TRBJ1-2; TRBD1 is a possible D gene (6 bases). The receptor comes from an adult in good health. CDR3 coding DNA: TGTGCCATCAGTGAGAGTACAGGGAATAGCGACTTC. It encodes CAISESTGNSDF.